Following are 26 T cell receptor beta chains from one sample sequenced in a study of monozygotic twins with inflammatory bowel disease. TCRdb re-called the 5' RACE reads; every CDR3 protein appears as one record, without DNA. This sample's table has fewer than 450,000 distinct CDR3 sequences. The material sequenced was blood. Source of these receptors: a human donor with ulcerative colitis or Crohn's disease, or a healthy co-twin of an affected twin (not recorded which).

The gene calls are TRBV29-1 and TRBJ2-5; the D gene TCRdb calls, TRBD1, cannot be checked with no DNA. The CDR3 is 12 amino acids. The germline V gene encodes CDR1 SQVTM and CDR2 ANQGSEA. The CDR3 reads CSARTGSETQYF.

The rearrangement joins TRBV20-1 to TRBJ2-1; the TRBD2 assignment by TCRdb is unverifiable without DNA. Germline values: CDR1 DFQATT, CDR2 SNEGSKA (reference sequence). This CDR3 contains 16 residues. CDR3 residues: CSARDRRLAGWGEQFF.

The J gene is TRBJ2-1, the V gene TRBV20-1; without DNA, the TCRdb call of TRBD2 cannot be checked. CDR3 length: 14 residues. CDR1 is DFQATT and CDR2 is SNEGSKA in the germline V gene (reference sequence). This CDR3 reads CSARDQTSISTVFF.

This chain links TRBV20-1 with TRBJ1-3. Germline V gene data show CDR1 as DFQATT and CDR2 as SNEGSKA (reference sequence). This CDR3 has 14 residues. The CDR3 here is CSARVAGSGNTIYF.

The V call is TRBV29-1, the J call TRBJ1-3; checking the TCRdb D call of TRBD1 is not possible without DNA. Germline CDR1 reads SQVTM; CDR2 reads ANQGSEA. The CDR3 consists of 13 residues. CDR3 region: CSVGQGAGNTIYF.

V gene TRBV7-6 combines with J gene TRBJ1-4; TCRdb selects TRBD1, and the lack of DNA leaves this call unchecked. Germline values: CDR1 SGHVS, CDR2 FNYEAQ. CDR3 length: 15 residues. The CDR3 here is CASSPGQAYDEKLFF.

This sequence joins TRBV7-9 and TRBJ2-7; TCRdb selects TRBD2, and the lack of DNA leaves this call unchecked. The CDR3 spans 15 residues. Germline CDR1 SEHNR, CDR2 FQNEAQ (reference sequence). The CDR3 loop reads CASSLVDYTGSEQYF.

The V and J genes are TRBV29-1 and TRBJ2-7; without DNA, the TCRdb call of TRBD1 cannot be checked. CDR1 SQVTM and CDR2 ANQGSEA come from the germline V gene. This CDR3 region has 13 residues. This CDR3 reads CSVVEGALYEQYF.

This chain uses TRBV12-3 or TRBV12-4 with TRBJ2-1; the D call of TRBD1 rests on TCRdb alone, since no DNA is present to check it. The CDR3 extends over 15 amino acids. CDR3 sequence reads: CASSSRDRGFGEQFF.

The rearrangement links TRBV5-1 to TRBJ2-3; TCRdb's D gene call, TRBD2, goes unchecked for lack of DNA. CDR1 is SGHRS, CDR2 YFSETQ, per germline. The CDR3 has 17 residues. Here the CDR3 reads CASSLAIAGASTDTQYF.

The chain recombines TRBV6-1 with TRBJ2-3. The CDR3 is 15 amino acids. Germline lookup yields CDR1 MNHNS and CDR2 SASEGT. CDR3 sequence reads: CASSESGLGADTQYF.

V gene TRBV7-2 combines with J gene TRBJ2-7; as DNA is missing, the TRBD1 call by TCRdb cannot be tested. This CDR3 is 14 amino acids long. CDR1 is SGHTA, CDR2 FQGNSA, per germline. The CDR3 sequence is CASSSDGDPREQYF.

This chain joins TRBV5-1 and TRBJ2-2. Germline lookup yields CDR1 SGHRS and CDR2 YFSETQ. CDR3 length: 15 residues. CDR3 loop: CASSSANNPTGELFF.

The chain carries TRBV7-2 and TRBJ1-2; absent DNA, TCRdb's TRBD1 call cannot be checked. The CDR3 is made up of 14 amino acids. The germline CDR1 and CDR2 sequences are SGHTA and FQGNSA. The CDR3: CASATGGGNYGYTF.

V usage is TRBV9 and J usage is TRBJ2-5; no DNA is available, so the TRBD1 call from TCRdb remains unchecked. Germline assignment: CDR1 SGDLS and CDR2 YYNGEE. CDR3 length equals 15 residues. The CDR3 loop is CASSVGTAGVETQYF.

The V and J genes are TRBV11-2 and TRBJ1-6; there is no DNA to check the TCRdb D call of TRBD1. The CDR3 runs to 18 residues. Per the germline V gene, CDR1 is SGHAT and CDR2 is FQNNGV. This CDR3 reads CASSSKLQGAGSNSPLHF.

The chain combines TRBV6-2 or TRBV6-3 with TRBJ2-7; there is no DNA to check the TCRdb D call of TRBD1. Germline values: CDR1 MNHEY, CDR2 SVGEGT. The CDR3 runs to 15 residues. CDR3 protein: CASSYFGTGGVEQYF.

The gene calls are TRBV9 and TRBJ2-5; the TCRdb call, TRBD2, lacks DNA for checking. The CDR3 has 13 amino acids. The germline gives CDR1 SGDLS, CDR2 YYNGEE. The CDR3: CASSPEGQETQYF.

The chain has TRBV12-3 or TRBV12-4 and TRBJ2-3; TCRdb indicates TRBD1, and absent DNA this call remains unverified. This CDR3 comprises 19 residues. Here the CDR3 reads CASSFFPGQGLASTDTQYF.

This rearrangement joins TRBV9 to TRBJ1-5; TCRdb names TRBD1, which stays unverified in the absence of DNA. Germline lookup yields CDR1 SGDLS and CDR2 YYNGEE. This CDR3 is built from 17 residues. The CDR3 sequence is CASSEQDSDYSNQPQHF.

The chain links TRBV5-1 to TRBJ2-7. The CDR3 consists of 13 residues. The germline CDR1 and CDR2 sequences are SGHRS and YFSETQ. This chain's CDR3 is CASSLAKDLEQYF.

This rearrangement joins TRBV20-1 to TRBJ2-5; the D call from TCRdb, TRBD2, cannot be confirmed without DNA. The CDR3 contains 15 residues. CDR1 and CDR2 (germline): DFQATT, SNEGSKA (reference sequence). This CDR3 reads CSAMASGGVRETQYF.

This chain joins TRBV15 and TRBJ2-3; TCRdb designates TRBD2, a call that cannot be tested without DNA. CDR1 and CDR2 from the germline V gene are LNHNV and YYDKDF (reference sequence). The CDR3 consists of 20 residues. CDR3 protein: CATSTLLAERDDTSTDTQYF.

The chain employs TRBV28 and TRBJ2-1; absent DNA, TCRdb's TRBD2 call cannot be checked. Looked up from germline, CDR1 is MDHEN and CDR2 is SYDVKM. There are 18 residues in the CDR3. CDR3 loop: CASSPSRGGGVAYNEQFF. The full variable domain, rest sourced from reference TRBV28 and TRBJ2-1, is DVKVTQSSRYLVKRTGEKVFLECVQDMDHENMFWYRQDPGLGLRLIYFSYDVKMKEKGDIPEGYSVSREKKERFSLILESASTNQTSMYLCASSPSRGGGVAYNEQFFGPGTRLTVL.

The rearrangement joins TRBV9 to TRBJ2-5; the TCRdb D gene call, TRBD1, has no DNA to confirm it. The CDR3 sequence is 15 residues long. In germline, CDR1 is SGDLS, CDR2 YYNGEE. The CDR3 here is CASSFSGTVRETQYF.

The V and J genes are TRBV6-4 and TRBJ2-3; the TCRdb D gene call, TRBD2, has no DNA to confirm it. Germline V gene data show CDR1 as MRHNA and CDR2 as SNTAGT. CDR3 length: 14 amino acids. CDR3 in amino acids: CASSDGEDTDTQYF.